This is a list of T cell receptor beta chains from one sample in a study of spatial heterogeneity in lung cancer. MiXCR was run by TCRdb on the 5' RACE reads, yielding one entry per CDR3 protein. The sample has tens of thousands of distinct CDR3 sequences, about 7% seen once. The sequencing here drew on PBMCs, taken at surgery. These receptor sequences come from a female donor with early-stage non-small cell lung cancer. The conserved cysteine and the conserved F or W are not part of the CDR3 here.

J gene	V gene	CDR3 protein
TRBJ2-1	TRBV6-2/TRBV6-3	ASSRTRGYNEQF
TRBJ2-3	TRBV4-1	ASSHEDRVGDTQY
TRBJ1-6	TRBV7-2	ASSRTGTTNNSPLH
TRBJ1-5	TRBV19	ATSDSGQPQH
TRBJ1-2	TRBV19	AVDRGNGYT
TRBJ2-3	TRBV4-1	ASSQVGLSTDTQY
TRBJ2-3	TRBV2	ASRAGSGTDTQY
TRBJ2-1	TRBV12-3/TRBV12-4	ASTRLGTSGGVYNEQF
TRBJ1-4	TRBV29-1	SVGDEKLF
TRBJ1-1	TRBV30	AWSIGPNTEAF
TRBJ2-1	TRBV7-3	ASSVSGGAQYEQF
TRBJ2-6	TRBV9	ASSVGPLGANVLT
TRBJ1-1	TRBV24-1	ATRGTEAF
TRBJ2-1	TRBV9	ASSLPGAGLGEQF
TRBJ1-2	TRBV27	ASGRDRHNYGYT
TRBJ2-2	TRBV4-3	ASSLGAVNTGELF
TRBJ1-2	TRBV6-2/TRBV6-3	ASSYSTGYGYT
TRBJ2-5	TRBV7-7	ASSNRGGQETQY
TRBJ1-5	TRBV20-1	SARSSNQPQH
TRBJ2-3	TRBV6-1	ASTLPSTDTQY
TRBJ1-5	TRBV2	ASQTGQGAFQPQH
TRBJ2-2	TRBV9	ASSVEAGGTGELF
TRBJ1-4	TRBV28	ASSLPLGTAMGKLF
TRBJ2-1	TRBV2	ASSDSRLNEQF
TRBJ1-4	TRBV5-4	ASSAGTGGHEKLF
TRBJ2-2	TRBV7-6	ASSLVGTVTGELF
TRBJ1-4	TRBV29-1	SVDPGQGNEKLF
TRBJ2-7	TRBV5-1	ASSGVREQY
TRBJ2-5	TRBV28	ASSIPTGFETQY
TRBJ1-5	TRBV4-1	ASSQGYVSNQPQH
TRBJ2-1	TRBV12-3/TRBV12-4	ASSSGTTAHEQF
TRBJ2-1	TRBV20-1	SASWRSWAFEQF
TRBJ1-5	TRBV12-3/TRBV12-4	ASRETANQPQH
TRBJ2-3	TRBV28	ASLTGGPWTDTQY
TRBJ2-2	TRBV12-3/TRBV12-4	ASSFLGSGELF
TRBJ2-7	TRBV5-1	ASSLGTAITYEQY
TRBJ1-2	TRBV20-1	SARASPYRDGYT
TRBJ2-3	TRBV10-1	ASSYDRGTDTQY
TRBJ2-7	TRBV5-1	ASRPQLTSSYEQY
TRBJ2-5	TRBV5-1	ASSLSPLAGQETQY
TRBJ1-4	TRBV19	ASSYDTGPGREKLF
TRBJ2-3	TRBV9	ASSSGPTDTQY
TRBJ2-3	TRBV9	ASSASRGGTDTQY
TRBJ1-1	TRBV19	ASSISLTGPRMNTEAF
TRBJ2-7	TRBV12-3/TRBV12-4	TSSFGIMSEQY
TRBJ2-7	TRBV5-1	ASSLARDRGTYEQY
TRBJ1-5	TRBV20-1	SARQENNQPQH
TRBJ2-3	TRBV2	ASRKLAGGTDTQY
TRBJ2-3	TRBV5-4	ASSIPAGRTDTQY
TRBJ2-1	TRBV12-3/TRBV12-4	ASASPGGPQF
TRBJ1-1	TRBV7-8	ASSVGGAGTEAF
TRBJ1-1	TRBV30	AWSERGGTEAF
TRBJ1-3	TRBV29-1	SVAGTGGRTGNTIY
TRBJ2-2	TRBV7-2	ASSSDYTGELF
TRBJ2-4	TRBV4-3	ASSHRQLGHNIQY